Following are 26 T cell receptor beta chains from one sample sequenced in a study of blood T cell repertoires in COVID-19. Generated by immunoSEQ multiplex PCR, the TCRdb table keeps only in-frame clones and is missing some. The table shows 150,000 to 200,000 clones, with around 85% occurring only once. The sample comprised peripheral blood. The origin of the receptors is a man at least 80 years old with COVID-19, enrolled during active disease.

This sequence joins TRBV21-1 and TRBJ1-5. TRBV21-1 is assigned pseudogene status. The CDR3 contains 14 residues. The CDR3 DNA sequence: TGTGCCAGCAGCAAAGGCAGCGTTACTTCGCCCCAGCATTTT. It specifies CASSKGSVTSPQHF.

A few counts support this clone. The chain combines TRBV3-1 (or the pseudogene TRBV3-2) with TRBJ1-1; TRBD1 aligns across 7 bases. Germline V gene lookup returns CDR1 LGHDT and CDR2 YNNKEL (reference sequence). Unmatched junction bases numbered 1, after V lost 0 bases and J lost 3 bases. The CDR3 consists of 14 residues. CDR3 protein: CASSQDTGDTEAFF. CDR3 coding DNA: TGTGCCAGCAGCCAAGATACAGGGGACACTGAAGCTTTCTTT.

The chain couples TRBV10-3 to TRBJ1-6; TRBD1 is a possible D gene (5 bases). This CDR3 region has 15 residues. Germline lookup yields CDR1 ENHRY and CDR2 SYGVKD. V lost 2 bases and J lost 7, with 12 bases in between. The DNA of the CDR3 is TGTGCCATCAGTGAGACCAGGGAAACGAATTCACCCCTCCACTTT. This encodes CAISETRETNSPLHF.

In its sample, this clone was seen once. CDR3 sequence reads: CATRDSNYGYTF. CDR3 in DNA: TGTGCCACCCGGGACAGCAACTATGGCTACACCTTC. The chain carries TRBV12-3 or TRBV12-4 and TRBJ1-2; 7 bases fit TRBD1. Unmatched junction bases numbered 4, after V lost 10 bases and J lost 2 bases. This CDR3 comprises 12 residues.

The chain links TRBV6-5 to TRBJ1-4; the D gene is possibly TRBD1 (6 bases). This CDR3 is built from 11 residues. V lost 2 bases and J 12 bases, leaving 7 bases between the germline ends. Germline V lookup: CDR1 MNHEY, CDR2 SVGAGI. CDR3 in amino acids: CASSYKGELFF. CDR3 bases: TGTGCCAGCAGTTACAAGGGGGAACTGTTTTTT.

The rearrangement joins TRBV5-1 to TRBJ2-5; perhaps TRBD1 as D (6 bases). Germline loops: CDR1 SGHRS, CDR2 YFSETQ. The CDR3 is 15 residues long. The ends were cut back, 0 bases at V and 3 bases at J, with 12 bases in the middle. CDR3 bases: TGCGCCAGCAGCTTGGAGGCAGGGGCTGAAGAGACCCAGTACTTC. This translates into CASSLEAGAEETQYF. The full variable domain, rest sourced from reference TRBV5-1 and TRBJ2-5, is KAGVTQTPRYLIKTRGQQVTLSCSPISGHRSVSWYQQTPGQGLQFLFEYFSETQRNKGNFPGRFSGRQFSNSRSEMNVSTLELGDSALYLCASSLEAGAEETQYFGPGTRLLVL.

The CDR3 region has the DNA TGCGCCAGCAGCCCCCGGGACATTCTATCCCCCATGAACACTGAAGCTTTCTTT. It yields the protein CASSPRDILSPMNTEAFF. The rearrangement joins TRBV4-3 to TRBJ1-1; maybe TRBD1 (6 bases). Germline CDR1 LGHNA, CDR2 YSLEER. The CDR3 runs to 18 residues. V was trimmed by 4 bases and J by 0 bases, leaving 21 bases between them.

This clone has only a few counts. The chain couples TRBV4-2 to TRBJ1-5, with 10 bases matching TRBD1. The CDR3 contains 16 residues. CDR1 LGHNA and CDR2 YNFKEQ come from the germline V gene. V lost 2 bases to trimming and J lost 6 bases; unmatched junction nucleotides: 7. This CDR3 is CASSQSGQGRGQPQHF. The CDR3 coding sequence is TGTGCCAGCAGCCAATCGGGACAGGGGAGAGGTCAGCCCCAGCATTTT.

The chain is built from TRBV28 and TRBJ1-1; D unresolved. CDR3 size: 13 residues. Trimming stripped 3 bases from V and 7 bases from J, with 12 bases between. The germline V gene has CDR1 MDHEN and CDR2 SYDVKM. As DNA, the CDR3 is TGTGCCAGCAGTTTCGGTGGGCGGGGTGAAGCTTTCTTT. Its translation is CASSFGGRGEAFF.

J is TRBJ1-6 and V is TRBV27; a weak D match, TRBD1 (5 bases). The V gene lost 2 bases and the J gene lost 7 bases, with 15 bases spanning the gap. Germline assignment: CDR1 MNHEY and CDR2 SMNVEV (reference sequence). The CDR3 contains 16 residues. The CDR3 DNA reads TGTGCCAGCAGTTTAGATTTGGGGGGACGGAATTCACCCCTCCACTTT. It is translated as CASSLDLGGRNSPLHF.

V and J are TRBV5-8 and TRBJ2-1; tentative D call: TRBD2 (6 bases). The length of the CDR3 is 17 residues. Germline V lookup: CDR1 SGHTS, CDR2 YDEGEE. Trimming left V 3 bases short and J 2 bases short, with 18 bases between. The CDR3 DNA reads TGTGCCAGCAGCTCTTCATCCGGGACTGCTACCTACAATGAGCAGTTCTTC. Amino acids: CASSSSSGTATYNEQFF.

This clone has ten or more counts. This chain uses TRBV7-6 with TRBJ2-7; D is perhaps TRBD2 (6 bases). The CDR3 extends over 13 amino acids. Germline assignment: CDR1 SGHVS and CDR2 FNYEAQ. V shed 5 bases and J shed 3 bases, with 11 bases lying between them. CDR3 in DNA: TGTGCCAGCAGCCCCGGAGGGAGCTACGAGCAGTACTTC. It codes for CASSPGGSYEQYF.

The chain couples TRBV7-9 to TRBJ1-2; D call uncertain. V lost 1 base and J lost 4, with 7 bases in between. This CDR3 comprises 13 residues. CDR1 is SEHNR, CDR2 FQNEAQ, per germline (reference sequence). The CDR3 loop is CASSLDSTYGYTF. The CDR3 nucleotides read TGTGCCAGCAGCTTAGACAGCACCTATGGCTACACCTTC.

Written as DNA, the CDR3 is TGTGCCAGTAGGATGGAGGATGGCTACACCTTC. Amino acids: CASRMEDGYTF. The V and J genes are TRBV19 and TRBJ1-2, with D unresolved. The CDR3 runs to 11 residues. The V gene's germline CDR1 is LNHDA and CDR2 SQIVND (reference sequence). V was cut by 6 bases and J by 6 bases, with 8 bases left in between.

V is TRBV7-7 and J is TRBJ2-5; D is perhaps TRBD1 (5 bases). Germline CDR1 reads SSHAT; CDR2 reads FNYEAQ (reference sequence). This CDR3 comprises 13 residues. V lost 5 bases and J lost 4, with 11 bases in between. CDR3 protein: CASSLTRGETQYF. For the CDR3, the DNA is TGTGCCAGCAGCCTGACAAGGGGAGAGACCCAGTACTTC.

The chain is built from TRBV2 and TRBJ1-4; D possibly corresponds to TRBD1 (5 bases). V lost 1 base to trimming and J lost 4 bases, with 7 bases between them. The CDR3 contains 14 residues. CDR1 is SNHLY and CDR2 is FYNNEI in the germline V gene. CDR3 nucleotide sequence: TGTGCCAGCAGTGAAGGACAGCTTAATGAAAAACTGTTTTTT. It specifies CASSEGQLNEKLFF.

This chain links TRBV9 with TRBJ1-4; weak D call: TRBD1 (5 bases). Germline V CDR1 and CDR2: SGDLS, YYNGEE. The CDR3 spans 14 residues. V gave up 2 bases and J gave up 8 bases, with 13 bases separating them. Here the CDR3 reads CASSVGSEGEKLFF. CDR3 DNA: TGTGCCAGCAGCGTCGGCTCGGAGGGGGAAAAACTGTTTTTT.

In DNA, the CDR3 is TGTGCCAGCAGCGTAGACAGCGGGGGGAACGGGGAGCTGTTTTTT. Residues: CASSVDSGGNGELFF. V usage is TRBV9 and J usage is TRBJ2-2; 9 bases line up with TRBD2. CDR3 size: 15 residues. Germline values: CDR1 SGDLS, CDR2 YYNGEE. V shed 0 bases, J shed 7 bases, and the junction held 4 bases outside the gene matches.

V is TRBV6-5 and J is TRBJ1-2; D uncertain. Trimming shortened V by 2 bases and J by 8 bases, and 9 bases separated the two germline ends. CDR1 is MNHEY, CDR2 SVGAGI, per germline. The CDR3 covers 12 residues. CDR3 region: CASSYGGEGYTF. The CDR3 DNA reads as TGTGCCAGCAGTTACGGCGGGGAGGGCTACACCTTC.

The rearrangement links TRBV7-2 to TRBJ2-5, with TRBD2 matching over 11 bases. The CDR3 runs to 15 residues. V lost 3 bases to trimming and J lost 7 bases; unmatched junction nucleotides: 7. Per the germline V gene, CDR1 is SGHTA and CDR2 is FQGNSA. The CDR3 DNA reads as TGTGCCAGCAGCTTGACGACTAGCGGGGTTGGGACCCAGTACTTC. Its protein product is CASSLTTSGVGTQYF.

This clone has a single count. This chain connects TRBV5-1 to TRBJ1-2, with a weak D call TRBD1 (6 bases). The length of the CDR3 is 12 residues. Germline V gene lookup returns CDR1 SGHRS and CDR2 YFSETQ. Trimming removed 1 base at V and 8 bases at J, with 9 bases between. CDR3 DNA sequence: TGCGCCAGCAGCTTGCAGGGGTACGGCTACACCTTC. Residues: CASSLQGYGYTF.

The CDR3 nucleotides read TGTGCCAGCAGTTTATCTAGCTCTGGGGCCAACGTCCTGACTTTC. Protein: CASSLSSSGANVLTF. The chain is built from TRBV28 and TRBJ2-6, with D hard to call. Per germline, CDR1 MDHEN and CDR2 SYDVKM. The CDR3 is made up of 15 amino acids. Trimming stripped 1 base from V and 0 bases from J, with 4 bases between.

The table lists this clone with a few counts. The chain combines TRBV5-1 with TRBJ2-3; 10 bases match TRBD1. Losses at the gene ends were 4 bases for V and 8 bases for J; bases not matched to a gene: 7. The germline V gene encodes CDR1 SGHRS and CDR2 YFSETQ. The CDR3 contains 14 residues. DNA of the CDR3: TGCGCCAGCAGCCGGGACAGGGGATCGGGTACGCAGTATTTT. Encoded protein: CASSRDRGSGTQYF. Looking up the rest from reference TRBV5-1 and TRBJ2-3 gives the full variable domain: KAGVTQTPRYLIKTRGQQVTLSCSPISGHRSVSWYQQTPGQGLQFLFEYFSETQRNKGNFPGRFSGRQFSNSRSEMNVSTLELGDSALYLCASSRDRGSGTQYFGPGTRLTVL.

V is TRBV5-1 and J is TRBJ1-3; a weak D match, TRBD1 (6 bases). The CDR3 length is 20 residues. V lost 0 bases, J lost 2 bases, and 24 bases lay in between. CDR1 and CDR2 from the germline V gene are SGHRS and YFSETQ. The CDR3 coding sequence is TGCGCCAGCAGCTTGGACGCTGGACAGCGCTTTGCCACCGCTGGAAACACCATATATTTT. Protein: CASSLDAGQRFATAGNTIYF. The variable domain in full, completed from reference TRBV5-1 and TRBJ1-3, reads KAGVTQTPRYLIKTRGQQVTLSCSPISGHRSVSWYQQTPGQGLQFLFEYFSETQRNKGNFPGRFSGRQFSNSRSEMNVSTLELGDSALYLCASSLDAGQRFATAGNTIYFGEGSWLTVV.

The chain links TRBV25-1 to TRBJ1-4; no clear D. This CDR3 has 14 residues. Trimming removed 5 bases at V and 2 bases at J, with 9 bases between. Germline-derived CDR1 and CDR2 are MGHDK and SYGVNS. The CDR3 region is CASSPPVTNEKLFF. Here the CDR3 DNA reads TGTGCCAGCAGTCCCCCCGTCACTAATGAAAAACTGTTTTTT. Full variable domain (rest looked up from reference TRBV25-1 and TRBJ1-4): EADIYQTPRYLVIGTGKKITLECSQTMGHDKMYWYQQDPGMELHLIHYSYGVNSTEKGDLSSESTVSRIRTEHFPLTLESARPSHTSQYLCASSPPVTNEKLFFGSGTQLSVL.

CDR3 bases: TGTGCCAGCAGCTTAGTGGCAGGGGGCACCGGGGAGCTGTTTTTT. This sequence encodes CASSLVAGGTGELFF. This chain links TRBV11-3 with TRBJ2-2; 7 bases align to TRBD1. The CDR3 is 15 residues long. Germline V gene lookup returns CDR1 SGHNT and CDR2 YENEEA. After removal of 1 base from V and 4 bases from J, the junction contained 3 bases not matched to a gene. The variable domain in full, completed from reference TRBV11-3 and TRBJ2-2, reads EAGVVQSPRYKIIEKKQPVAFWCNPISGHNTLYWYLQNLGQGPELLIRYENEEAVDDSQLPKDRFSAERLKGVDSTLKIQPAELGDSAVYLCASSLVAGGTGELFFGEGSRLTVL.